Presented here are 12 T cell receptor beta chains from one specimen sequenced in a study of T cells in Graves' hyperthyroidism and ophthalmopathy. It was RNA transcripts that yielded the amplified TCR beta CDR3 regions. First-round RT-PCR with HTBI primers amplified the TCR CDR3 region. TCRdb analysed the multiplex PCR reads with MiXCR anew, one entry per CDR3 protein. The top ten hold about 45% of the sample, which has more than 450,000 distinct CDR3 sequences, about 20% seen once. Sequencing was done on a sample of blood. The receptors were gathered from a man aged 35-49 years with Graves' ophthalmopathy.

The chain joins TRBV7-9 to TRBJ2-6, with D hard to call. CDR3 length equals 16 residues. CDR1 is SEHNR, CDR2 FQNEAQ, per germline (reference sequence). Trimming removed 8 bases from V and 1 base from J, with 15 bases in between. The CDR3 DNA is TGTGCCAGCCTCGACTCCCAACCGTCTGGGGCCAACGTCCTGACTTTC. Its translation: CASLDSQPSGANVLTF.

This clonotype has a count of ten or more. V gene TRBV15 combines with J gene TRBJ1-2; D call uncertain. This CDR3 region has 12 residues. Germline CDR1 LNHNV, CDR2 YYDKDF (reference sequence). V lost 1 base and J lost 4, with 4 bases in between. CDR3 in amino acids: CATSRVGYGYTF. DNA for the CDR3: TGTGCCACCAGCAGAGTTGGCTATGGCTACACCTTC.

The rearrangement uses TRBV10-3 and TRBJ1-1; 8 positions match TRBD1. The length of the CDR3 is 15 residues. J lost 1 base, V lost 7 bases, and 8 bases had no gene match. Germline V gene lookup returns CDR1 ENHRY and CDR2 SYGVKD. The CDR3 nucleotides read TGTGCCATCACCAGTGGACAGGGCAGGAACACTGAAGCTTTCTTT. This gives the protein CAITSGQGRNTEAFF.

The rearrangement joins TRBV7-9 to TRBJ1-1, with 7 positions matching TRBD1. Germline CDR1 and CDR2: SEHNR and FQNEAQ (reference sequence). V shed 1 base, J shed 1 base, and the junction held 6 bases outside the gene matches. The CDR3 has 16 amino acids. CDR3 coding DNA: TGTGCCAGCAGCTTAGAAGGGGGCGTGCGGAACACTGAAGCTTTCTTT. This codes for CASSLEGGVRNTEAFF.

Worth noting for this clonotype: A read error may be the cause here, since a much bigger clone is one base away. V is TRBV12-3 or TRBV12-4 and J is TRBJ1-1, with D unclear. The CDR3 length is 13 residues. The CDR3 reads CVSGLAQNTEAFF. The CDR3 region has the DNA TGTGTCAGCGGTCTCGCTCAGAACACTGAAGCTTTCTTT.

This clonotype was seen many times. This chain connects TRBV11-3 to TRBJ1-1, with TRBD1 as a possible D gene (6 bases). CDR3 length equals 12 residues. Trimming removed 5 bases at V and 10 bases at J, with 14 bases between. Looked up from germline, CDR1 is SGHNT and CDR2 is YENEEA. CDR3: CASSQDGGAAFF. The CDR3 DNA follows: TGTGCCAGCAGCCAAGACGGGGGCGCAGCTTTCTTT. The full variable domain, in which reference TRBV11-3 and TRBJ1-1 provide the parts outside the CDR3, is EAGVVQSPRYKIIEKKQPVAFWCNPISGHNTLYWYLQNLGQGPELLIRYENEEAVDDSQLPKDRFSAERLKGVDSTLKIQPAELGDSAVYLCASSQDGGAAFFGQGTRLTVV.

This clonotype was recorded many times. The chain employs TRBV28 and TRBJ2-4; 13 bases are a match to TRBD2. CDR1 and CDR2 from the germline V gene are MDHEN and SYDVKM. The CDR3 spans 19 residues. The ends lost 5 bases at V and 2 bases at J; junction bases unmatched: 12. In nucleotides, the CDR3 is TGTGCCAGCAGTACCGGACTAGCGGGAGTGTACGAAACCAAAAACATTCAGTACTTC. Translation gives CASSTGLAGVYETKNIQYF.

This clonotype was found a few times. The chain recombines TRBV28 with TRBJ1-1; weak D call: TRBD1 (5 bases). The CDR3 sequence is 15 residues long. Germline V gene lookup returns CDR1 MDHEN and CDR2 SYDVKM. V lost 8 bases to trimming and J lost 4 bases, with 20 bases between them. This CDR3 reads CASPPSGRGATEAFF. The DNA for the CDR3 is TGTGCCAGCCCCCCCTCCGGTAGAGGGGCCACTGAAGCTTTCTTT.

CDR3 protein: CASSSFQGSGANVLTF. The CDR3 DNA sequence: TGTGCCAGCAGCTCGTTCCAGGGGAGTGGGGCCAACGTCCTGACTTTC. The V gene is TRBV7-6, the J gene TRBJ2-6, with D maybe TRBD1 (6 bases). Trimming took off 4 bases at V and 3 bases at J, with 13 bases between the two ends. Germline V gene sequence: CDR1 SGHVS, CDR2 FNYEAQ. The CDR3 sequence is 16 residues long.

The V call is TRBV5-1, the J call TRBJ2-7, with TRBD1 identical over 10 bases. Germline trimming cut 0 bases from V and 4 bases from J; bases unmatched to any gene: 7. The CDR3 runs to 16 residues. Germline V lookup: CDR1 SGHRS, CDR2 YFSETQ. CDR3 protein: CASSLAPGQGLYEQYF. DNA of the CDR3: TGCGCCAGCAGCTTGGCCCCGGGACAGGGGTTATACGAGCAGTACTTC. The full variable domain, its missing parts supplied by reference TRBV5-1 and TRBJ2-7, is KAGVTQTPRYLIKTRGQQVTLSCSPISGHRSVSWYQQTPGQGLQFLFEYFSETQRNKGNFPGRFSGRQFSNSRSEMNVSTLELGDSALYLCASSLAPGQGLYEQYFGPGTRLTVT.

This clonotype has only a few counts. The chain uses TRBV7-9 and TRBJ2-1; D is perhaps TRBD2 (5 bases). Between the trimmed V and J ends, which lost 1 base and 8 bases, there was a span of 9 bases. The CDR3 totals 13 residues. Germline V CDR1 and CDR2: SEHNR, FQNEAQ (reference sequence). CDR3 coding DNA: TGTGCCAGCAGCTTAGACGGGATGGATGAGCAGTTCTTC. Its translation: CASSLDGMDEQFF.

CDR3 coding DNA: TGTGCCAGCAGTTTGCCAGCTAACTACGAGCAGTACTTC. Translation gives CASSLPANYEQYF. The V and J genes are TRBV28 and TRBJ2-7; no reliable D call. Per germline, CDR1 MDHEN and CDR2 SYDVKM. Between the trimmed V and J ends, which lost 3 bases and 3 bases, there was a span of 9 bases. This CDR3 is built from 13 residues.